This passage covers 27 T cell receptor beta chains from one sample sequenced in a study of T cell repertoires in ileal Crohn's disease. Only in-frame clones appear in the TCRdb table, and some are missing; sequencing was by immunoSEQ multiplex PCR. Among about 8,400 clones listed, over 75% were seen once. The sample consisted of ileal tissue. These receptors came from an adult with Crohn's disease.

This rearrangement joins TRBV28 to TRBJ2-7; 11 bases match TRBD2. This CDR3 comprises 15 residues. Germline V lookup: CDR1 MDHEN, CDR2 SYDVKM. V dropped 4 bases and J dropped 2; count of bases not matched to a gene: 4. The CDR3 sequence: CASSWTSGLTYEQYF. The CDR3 DNA follows: TGTGCCAGCAGTTGGACTAGCGGGCTTACCTACGAGCAGTACTTC.

The chain recombines TRBV5-4 with TRBJ1-3; D is uncertain. The germline gives CDR1 SGHNT, CDR2 YYREEE (reference sequence). The CDR3 extends over 14 amino acids. V was pared by 2 bases and J by 0 bases, with 6 bases between. The CDR3 reads CASSFWGSGNTIYF. The CDR3 DNA is TGTGCCAGCAGCTTTTGGGGCTCTGGAAACACCATATATTTT.

DNA of the CDR3: TGCGCCAGCAGCTTGGTCGGGGGAGTGGAGGAGACCCAGTACTTC. This sequence encodes CASSLVGGVEETQYF. J is TRBJ2-5 and V is TRBV5-1, with D possibly TRBD2 on 6 matching bases. There are 15 residues in the CDR3. The V and J ends lost 0 bases and 5 bases respectively, with 14 bases between them. Germline lookup yields CDR1 SGHRS and CDR2 YFSETQ.

The J gene is TRBJ2-5, the V gene TRBV11-3; D is unresolved. The CDR3 is 14 residues long. The germline V gene encodes CDR1 SGHNT and CDR2 YENEEA. V dropped 5 bases and J dropped 9 bases, with 19 bases sitting between them. The CDR3 spells CASSPQATSAAQYF. The CDR3 nucleotides read TGTGCCAGCAGCCCCCAGGCGACTTCGGCTGCCCAGTACTTC.

The V gene is TRBV5-1, the J gene TRBJ2-2; possibly TRBD1 for D (5 bases). CDR3 length: 13 residues. V gave up 0 bases and J gave up 7 bases, with 7 bases separating them. From germline, CDR1 is SGHRS and CDR2 YFSETQ. The CDR3 is CASSLAQGGELFF. The CDR3 nucleotides read TGCGCCAGCAGCTTGGCCCAGGGCGGGGAGCTGTTTTTT.

The chain recombines TRBV7-3 with TRBJ2-6; TRBD2 matches 7 bases. This CDR3 has 16 amino acids. V was pared by 8 bases and J by 0 bases, with 7 bases of the junction left unmatched. Per germline, CDR1 SGHTA and CDR2 FQGTGA. DNA for the CDR3: TGTGCCAGCCGAAGGGGCGGGAGCTCTGGGGCCAACGTCCTGACTTTC. It yields the protein CASRRGGSSGANVLTF. The entire variable domain, with the rest obtained from reference TRBV7-3 and TRBJ2-6, is as follows: GAGVSQTPSNKVTEKGKYVELRCDPISGHTALYWYRQSLGQGPEFLIYFQGTGAADDSGLPNDRFFAVRPEGSVSTLKIQRTERGDSAVYLCASRRGGSSGANVLTFGAGSRLTVL.

The chain has TRBV30 and TRBJ1-1; maybe TRBD1 (5 bases). Per the germline V gene, CDR1 is GTSNPN and CDR2 is SVGIG (reference sequence). Trimming cost V 0 bases and J 1 base, with 9 bases left between them. This CDR3 region has 14 residues. This chain's CDR3 is CAWSVRQGNTEAFF. The CDR3 region has the DNA TGTGCCTGGAGTGTACGGCAGGGGAACACTGAAGCTTTCTTT.

The genes are TRBV11-3 and TRBJ1-2, with D possibly being TRBD1 (6 bases). CDR1 and CDR2 (germline): SGHNT, YENEEA. V lost 4 bases, J lost 10 bases, and 19 bases lay in between. The CDR3 length is 14 residues. The CDR3 reads CASSSRTDGNDYTF. CDR3 nucleotides: TGTGCCAGCAGCTCCAGGACAGACGGAAACGACTACACCTTC.

The chain is built from TRBV27 and TRBJ2-7; 9 bases line up with TRBD2. This CDR3 has 16 residues. Trimming removed 2 bases from V and 0 bases from J; junction bases left unmatched: 5. Per germline, CDR1 MNHEY and CDR2 SMNVEV (reference sequence). The CDR3 protein is CASSLKSSGSSYEQYF. For the CDR3, the DNA is TGTGCCAGCAGTTTAAAGAGTAGCGGGAGCTCCTACGAGCAGTACTTC.

The V and J genes are TRBV10-3 and TRBJ1-1, with a tentative D call TRBD1 (6 bases). Germline V CDR1 and CDR2: ENHRY, SYGVKD. Trimming stripped 7 bases from V and 0 bases from J, with 15 bases between. The CDR3 extends over 15 amino acids. In DNA form, the CDR3 reads TGTGCCATCAACCCCTCAGGGGCGATGAACACTGAAGCTTTCTTT. It translates to CAINPSGAMNTEAFF.

The chain recombines TRBV19 with TRBJ2-5, with unresolved D. Germline values: CDR1 LNHDA, CDR2 SQIVND (reference sequence). Trimming pared 1 base from V and 3 bases from J, leaving 9 bases between. CDR3 length equals 14 residues. This chain's CDR3 is CASSIGAAKETQYF. The CDR3 nucleotides read TGTGCCAGTAGTATAGGAGCAGCCAAAGAGACCCAGTACTTC.

The chain couples TRBV27 to TRBJ1-2; no definite D call. The CDR3 is 14 amino acids. The germline gives CDR1 MNHEY, CDR2 SMNVEV (reference sequence). The ends were cut back, 6 bases at V and 0 bases at J, with 11 bases in the middle. CDR3 loop: CASRTHGANYGYTF. CDR3 bases: TGTGCCAGCAGGACTCATGGGGCTAACTATGGCTACACCTTC.

V and J are TRBV5-1 and TRBJ2-6; 7 bases line up with TRBD1. CDR1 and CDR2 (germline): SGHRS, YFSETQ. The CDR3 is 16 amino acids. Trimming took 1 base from V and 2 from J; bases not matched to a gene: 3. CDR3 protein: CASSLFTGAGANVLTF. The CDR3 nucleotides are TGCGCCAGCAGCTTGTTTACAGGGGCTGGGGCCAACGTCCTGACTTTC.

This clone was seen a single time. The chain employs TRBV5-1 and TRBJ2-7; weak D call: TRBD2 (5 bases). CDR3 length: 16 residues. Trimming removed 4 bases from V and 0 bases from J, with 17 bases in between. Germline CDR1 reads SGHRS; CDR2 reads YFSETQ. Here the CDR3 DNA reads TGCGCCAGCAGCGGGTTCGGAGCGGCCAACTCCTACGAGCAGTACTTC. Translated: CASSGFGAANSYEQYF.

This chain connects TRBV7-9 to TRBJ1-2, with D hard to call. With 5 bases removed from V and 2 bases from J, the gap between germline ends came to 9 bases. This CDR3 comprises 13 residues. The germline gives CDR1 SEHNR, CDR2 FQNEAQ (reference sequence). CDR3 loop: CASSQSLNYGYTF. The CDR3 DNA reads as TGTGCCAGCAGCCAGAGTCTAAACTATGGCTACACCTTC.

The chain's CDR3 is CASGEGRDTQYF. The CDR3 nucleotides read TGTGCCAGCGGGGAGGGCCGGGATACGCAGTATTTT. V is TRBV6-6 and J is TRBJ2-3; TRBD2 agrees at 7 bases. The germline CDR1 and CDR2 sequences are MNHNY and SVGAGI (reference sequence). This CDR3 is 12 amino acids long. V gave up 8 bases and J gave up 6 bases; unmatched junction bases: 5.

In this sample, this clone turned up a few times. The chain links TRBV4-1 to TRBJ1-3; 7 nucleotides align to TRBD1. V lost 5 bases, J lost 4 bases, and 17 bases stayed unmatched. CDR3 length: 18 amino acids. The germline V gene encodes CDR1 MGHRA and CDR2 YSYEKL. CDR3 bases: TGCGCCAGCAGCTTCCGAATCCCCGACAGGGACACAGGAAACACCATATATTTT. Its protein product is CASSFRIPDRDTGNTIYF.

This clone was observed a few times. This chain links TRBV6-4 with TRBJ1-3; 8 bases match TRBD1. The V and J ends lost 6 bases and 4 bases, in that order; junction bases with no gene match: 14. CDR1 and CDR2 from the germline V gene are MRHNA and SNTAGT. This CDR3 comprises 17 residues. The CDR3, as DNA: TGTGCCAGCAGCCCCCTCTCGGACAGGGTCACGGGAAACACCATATATTTT. It encodes CASSPLSDRVTGNTIYF.

The chain combines TRBV28 with TRBJ1-2; D is undetermined. There are 15 residues in the CDR3. V was pared by 2 bases and J by 4 bases, with 14 bases between. Germline CDR1 MDHEN, CDR2 SYDVKM. The DNA of the CDR3 is TGTGCCAGCAGTTTAGGAGGGCACCCCTCCTATGGCTACACCTTC. This gives the protein CASSLGGHPSYGYTF.

This chain connects TRBV7-9 to TRBJ2-5, with D unresolved. The germline CDR1 and CDR2 sequences are SEHNR and FQNEAQ (reference sequence). CDR3 length: 14 residues. Trimming pared 1 base from V and 0 bases from J, leaving 6 bases between. The CDR3 DNA follows: TGTGCCAGCAGCTTAGATGGCAACCAAGAGACCCAGTACTTC. It encodes CASSLDGNQETQYF. Full variable domain (missing parts from reference TRBV7-9 and TRBJ2-5): DTGVSQNPRHKITKRGQNVTFRCDPISEHNRLYWYRQTLGQGPEFLTYFQNEAQLEKSRLLSDRFSAERPKGSFSTLEIQRTEQGDSAMYLCASSLDGNQETQYFGPGTRLLVL.

V gene TRBV5-4 combines with J gene TRBJ1-4; TRBD1 matches 9 bases. Germline trimming cut 4 bases from V and 8 bases from J; bases unmatched to any gene: 6. The V gene's germline CDR1 is SGHNT and CDR2 YYREEE (reference sequence). This CDR3 is built from 14 residues. CDR3 region: CASSLQGADEKLFF. In nucleotides, the CDR3 is TGTGCCAGCAGCCTACAGGGGGCGGACGAAAAACTGTTTTTT.

The chain couples TRBV27 to TRBJ2-5; a possible D gene is TRBD2 (5 bases). Deletions cut 9 bases from V and 4 bases from J, with 15 bases between. This CDR3 spans 13 amino acids. CDR1 and CDR2 from the germline V gene are MNHEY and SMNVEV (reference sequence). The CDR3: CASGSYRGETQYF. For the CDR3, the DNA is TGTGCCAGTGGGAGCTATCGGGGAGAGACCCAGTACTTC.

The V gene is TRBV9, the J gene TRBJ2-2, with D perhaps matching TRBD1 (6 bases). Germline CDR1 reads SGDLS; CDR2 reads YYNGEE. Trimming pared 2 bases from V and 1 base from J, leaving 9 bases between. The CDR3 contains 15 residues. The CDR3 sequence: CASSVGTLNTGELFF. CDR3 in DNA: TGTGCCAGCAGCGTGGGGACACTGAACACCGGGGAGCTGTTTTTT.

This sequence joins TRBV10-3 and TRBJ1-4, with D perhaps TRBD1 (5 bases). CDR1 is ENHRY and CDR2 is SYGVKD in the germline V gene. The CDR3 runs 15 residues. Trimming stripped 3 bases from V and 3 bases from J, with 11 bases between. The CDR3 loop is CAISDSTASNEKLFF. The CDR3 nucleotides read TGTGCCATCAGTGATTCGACAGCTTCTAATGAAAAACTGTTTTTT.

The chain is built from TRBV7-9 and TRBJ1-4; D is perhaps TRBD1 (5 bases). CDR1 SEHNR and CDR2 FQNEAQ come from the germline V gene (reference sequence). This CDR3 region has 14 residues. Trimming pared 3 bases from V and 8 bases from J, leaving 13 bases between. The CDR3 region is CASSFGTRKEKLFF. DNA of the CDR3: TGTGCCAGCAGCTTCGGGACGAGGAAGGAAAAACTGTTTTTT.

As regards this clone: With only one base between it and a far larger clone, this is likely a read error. The sample has other DNA sequences that encode this CDR3 too. The V and J genes are TRBV5-1 and TRBJ1-5; the D gene is possibly TRBD1 (5 bases). Germline assignment: CDR1 SGHRS and CDR2 YFSETQ. The V end lost 0 bases, the J end lost 5 bases, and 9 bases lay between the germline ends. The CDR3 spans 14 residues. CDR3 coding DNA: TGCGCCAGCAGCTTGGGGCAGGGTTATCAGCCCCAGCATTTT. Its protein is CASSLGQGYQPQHF. Full variable domain (missing parts from reference TRBV5-1 and TRBJ1-5): KAGVTQTPRYLIKTRGQQVTLSCSPISGHRSVSWYQQTPGQGLQFLFEYFSETQRNKGNFPGRFSGRQFSNSRSEMNVSTLELGDSALYLCASSLGQGYQPQHFGDGTRLSIL.

This chain joins TRBV7-2 and TRBJ2-7; 8 bases are shared with TRBD2. V lost 5 bases to trimming and J lost 4 bases; unmatched junction nucleotides: 7. The germline gives CDR1 SGHTA, CDR2 FQGNSA. The CDR3 is 14 residues long. CDR3 sequence: CASSRGGTLYEQYF. The CDR3 DNA follows: TGTGCCAGCAGCCGCGGGGGGACCCTGTACGAGCAGTACTTC.